The clone carrying this T cell receptor beta chain appeared many times. From the 5' RACE reads, TCRdb called clonotypes with MiXCR, one entry per CDR3 protein. The table shows 20,000 to 30,000 distinct CDR3 sequences, with over 3.5% occurring only once. The data stem from a study of early T cells in non-severe SARS-CoV-2 infection. The sample consisted of whole blood. The sequence came from an adult who was a healthcare worker with PCR-confirmed SARS-CoV-2 infection or an uninfected control (not recorded which).

The CDR3 DNA reads as TGTGCCACCAGTGATTGGGGCCTACAGGGGGCTAGCACAGATACGCAGTATTTT. It codes for CATSDWGLQGASTDTQYF. The chain links TRBV24-1 to TRBJ2-3, with TRBD1 matching over 9 bases. Germline V gene lookup returns CDR1 KGHDR and CDR2 SFDVKD. J gave up 0 bases and V 2 bases, and 8 bases lay outside the gene matches. The CDR3 length is 18 residues.